The 11 T cell receptor beta chains given below trace back to one sample, sequenced in a study of CD8 T cells in Susac syndrome. It was with random hexamers that about 0.45 to 1 ug RNA was reverse transcribed. TCRdb independently ran MiXCR on the immunoSEQ multiplex PCR reads; one entry per CDR3 protein. The profile shows about 250,000 distinct CDR3 sequences, about 94% of them singletons. The specimen sequenced was CD4+ T cells from PBMCs. The source is a human donor with multiple sclerosis.

The chain employs TRBV19 and TRBJ2-5, with D unclear. Germline CDR1 is LNHDA and CDR2 is SQIVND (reference sequence). The CDR3 is made up of 12 amino acids. Trimming shortened V by 3 bases and J by 1 base, and 3 bases separated the two germline ends. CDR3 bases: TGTGCCAGTAGTATGCTCCAAGAGACCCAGTACTTC. The encoded protein is CASSMLQETQYF.

The chain links TRBV20-1 to TRBJ1-5, with unresolved D. There are 15 residues in the CDR3. Trimming shortened V by 1 base and J by 4 bases, and 14 bases separated the two germline ends. Germline CDR1 is DFQATT and CDR2 is SNEGSKA (reference sequence). The DNA of the CDR3 is TGCAGTGCTAGAGGGACGGGAAGAGAGAATCAGCCCCAGCATTTT. Its protein product is CSARGTGRENQPQHF.

This clonotype came up once. The V and J genes are TRBV7-9 and TRBJ1-1, with D perhaps matching TRBD1 (6 bases). Germline CDR1 and CDR2: SEHNR and FQNEAQ (reference sequence). V lost 4 bases and J lost 4, with 10 bases in between. The CDR3 runs 13 residues. The CDR3 loop reads CASSWGGRTEAFF. The DNA of the CDR3 is TGTGCCAGCAGCTGGGGGGGGCGCACTGAAGCTTTCTTT.

This clonotype was counted once. CDR3 loop: CASSLGGGGSDTQYF. As DNA, the CDR3 is TGTGCCAGCAGCTTGGGAGGAGGGGGGTCAGATACGCAGTATTTT. The chain carries TRBV5-4 and TRBJ2-3; D could derive from TRBD1 or TRBD2 (6 bases each). CDR1 and CDR2 (germline): SGHNT, YYREEE (reference sequence). Deletions cut 0 bases from V and 4 bases from J, with 12 bases between. The CDR3 is made up of 15 amino acids.

This rearrangement joins TRBV7-3 to TRBJ1-3, with D hard to call. The V gene's germline CDR1 is SGHTA and CDR2 FQGTGA. The CDR3 runs to 16 residues. V gave up 0 bases and J gave up 0 bases, with 9 bases separating them. The chain's CDR3 is CASSLTPRISGNTIYF. The CDR3 DNA reads as TGTGCCAGCAGCTTAACCCCCAGAATCTCTGGAAACACCATATATTTT.

This clonotype showed up just once. The chain is built from TRBV12-3 or TRBV12-4 and TRBJ2-7, with D unresolved. CDR3 size: 13 residues. Trimming left V 1 base short and J 4 bases short, with 8 bases between. CDR3 loop: CASSLEGSYEQYV. The CDR3 region has the DNA TGTGCCAGCAGTTTAGAGGGCAGTTACGAGCAGTACGTC.

The chain joins TRBV9 to TRBJ2-2; 11 bases fit TRBD2. Germline V CDR1 and CDR2: SGDLS, YYNGEE. This CDR3 is built from 18 residues. Trimming removed 2 bases from V and 0 bases from J; junction bases left unmatched: 6. The CDR3 loop reads CASSVRLAGGSNTGELFF. CDR3 sequence (DNA): TGTGCCAGCAGCGTCCGGCTAGCGGGAGGATCGAACACCGGGGAGCTGTTTTTT.

The V and J genes are TRBV5-4 and TRBJ1-4; D is perhaps TRBD1 (5 bases). The germline V gene encodes CDR1 SGHNT and CDR2 YYREEE (reference sequence). V was clipped by 3 bases and J by 0 bases, with 9 bases between them. The CDR3 spans 15 residues. CDR3 residues: CASSWDAATNEKLFF. For the CDR3, the DNA is TGTGCCAGCAGCTGGGACGCTGCAACTAATGAAAAACTGTTTTTT.

The chain joins TRBV20-1 to TRBJ2-7; 11 bases align to TRBD2. This CDR3 region has 13 residues. CDR1 and CDR2 (germline): DFQATT, SNEGSKA (reference sequence). The J segment lost 3 bases and the V segment lost 3 bases, leaving 1 base of the junction unmatched. The CDR3 coding sequence is TGCAGTGCTAGTAGCGGGGGGGTCTACGAGCAGTACTTC. It translates to CSASSGGVYEQYF.

This clonotype came up a few times. The chain combines TRBV5-1 with TRBJ2-7; D not resolved. Germline V lookup: CDR1 SGHRS, CDR2 YFSETQ. Trimming stripped 0 bases from V and 3 bases from J, with 7 bases between. The CDR3 has 13 residues. The DNA for the CDR3 is TGCGCCAGCAGCTTGGACAGAGTCTACGAGCAGTACTTC. Translated: CASSLDRVYEQYF.

V and J are TRBV11-1 and TRBJ1-1; D gene uncertain. The germline V gene encodes CDR1 SGHAT and CDR2 FQDESV (reference sequence). V lost 5 bases and J lost 1, with 11 bases in between. This CDR3 has 14 amino acids. CDR3 amino acids: CASSPHLGNTEAFF. The DNA for the CDR3 is TGTGCCAGCAGCCCTCATTTGGGGAACACTGAAGCTTTCTTT. Using reference TRBV11-1 and TRBJ1-1 for the parts outside the CDR3, the full variable domain is EAEVAQSPRYKITEKSQAVAFWCDPISGHATLYWYRQILGQGPELLVQFQDESVVDDSQLPKDRFSAERLKGVDSTLKIQPAELGDSAMYLCASSPHLGNTEAFFGQGTRLTVV.